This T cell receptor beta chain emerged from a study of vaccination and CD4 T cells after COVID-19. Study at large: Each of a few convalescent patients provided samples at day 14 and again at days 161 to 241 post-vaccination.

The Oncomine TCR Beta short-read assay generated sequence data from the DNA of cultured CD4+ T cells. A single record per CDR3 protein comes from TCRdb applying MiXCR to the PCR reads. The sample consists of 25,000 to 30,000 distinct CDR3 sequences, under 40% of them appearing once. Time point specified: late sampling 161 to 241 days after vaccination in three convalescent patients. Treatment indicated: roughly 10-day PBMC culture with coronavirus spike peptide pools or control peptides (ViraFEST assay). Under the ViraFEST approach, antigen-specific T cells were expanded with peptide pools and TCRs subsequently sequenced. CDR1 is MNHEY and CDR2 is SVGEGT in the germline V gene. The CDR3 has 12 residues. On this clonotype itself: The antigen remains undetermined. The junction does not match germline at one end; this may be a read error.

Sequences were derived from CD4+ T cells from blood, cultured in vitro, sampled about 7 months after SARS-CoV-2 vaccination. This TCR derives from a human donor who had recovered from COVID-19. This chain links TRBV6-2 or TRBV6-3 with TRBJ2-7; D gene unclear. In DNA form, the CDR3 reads TGTGCCAGCAGTTACTCGATCGGCCCCCCTCTGTTC. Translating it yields CASSYSIGPPLF.